This TCR beta chain was identified during a study of T cells after yellow fever vaccination. TCRdb ran MiXCR on the 5' RACE reads and lists one entry per CDR3 protein. The sample yields around 40,000 distinct CDR3 sequences, about 6.8% seen once. This clonotype was counted ten times or more. The receptor was derived from a man aged 25 to 40 who received the YFV17D yellow fever vaccine. The input for sequencing was CD8+ T cells not binding an NS4B(214-222) dextramer, sorted from PBMCs, taken 45 days after the yellow fever booster vaccination.

CDR3 protein: CASSLTGEVAEAFF. DNA of the CDR3: TGTGCCAGCAGCTTAACAGGCGAGGTCGCTGAAGCTTTCTTT. The chain couples TRBV7-6 to TRBJ1-1; maybe TRBD1 (5 bases). Germline loops: CDR1 SGHVS, CDR2 FNYEAQ. Trimming cost V 2 bases and J 6 bases, with 13 bases left between them. The CDR3 has 14 residues.